This T cell receptor (beta chain) emerged from a study of metastatic and nonmetastatic thyroid tumors. Study-wide results and limits: The study reportedly found significantly higher TCR beta diversity in malignant thyroid tumors than benign nodules, in blood and tumor.

Germline loops: CDR1 DFQATT, CDR2 SNEGSKA (reference sequence). The CDR3 sequence is 17 residues long. After removal of 3 bases from V and 4 bases from J, the junction contained 14 bases not matched to a gene. Notes on this clone: The antigen is not known.

Patients underwent thyroid surgery, and none had received any treatment before it. TCRdb re-called the PCR reads via MiXCR. The profile covers 4,000 to 6,500 clones, with just under 25% appearing a single time and roughly 15% taken by the ten largest. The sequenced sample was adjacent normal tissue. The TCR sequence derives from a female donor with papillary thyroid cancer or a benign thyroid nodule (not recorded which). Some clones in this sample may be carry-over from other donors' samples. The J gene is TRBJ2-2, the V gene TRBV20-1; 7 positions agree with TRBD2. The CDR3 DNA sequence: TGCAGTGCTAGTCCCTCCAGCGGGGCCCCCATCACCGGGGAGCTGTTTTTT. Its protein is CSASPSSGAPITGELFF.